A single sample gave rise to the 10 T cell receptor beta chains below, sequenced in a study of shared clonotypes between healthy human individuals. CD45RO-negative, CCR7-positively selected cells formed the naive CD8 fraction, excluding terminally differentiated effector memory CD45RA+ cells. The data were produced by immunoSEQ multiplex PCR, yet TCRdb's version contains in-frame clones alone and is incomplete. The sample yields more than 2 million clones, about 95% seen once. The sequenced material came from naive CD8+ T cells sorted from blood. The receptors here all came from a man aged 18 to 29 in good health.

J is TRBJ1-5 and V is TRBV4-1, with TRBD1 matching over 8 bases. The J segment lost 7 bases and the V segment lost 3 bases, leaving 2 bases of the junction unmatched. CDR3 length: 13 amino acids. The germline V gene encodes CDR1 MGHRA and CDR2 YSYEKL. This chain's CDR3 is CASSQTGDQPQHF. The CDR3 region has the DNA TGCGCCAGCAGCCAGACAGGGGACCAGCCCCAGCATTTT.

This clone has only one observation. This chain joins TRBV27 and TRBJ2-7, with D possibly TRBD1 on 5 matching bases. This CDR3 is built from 14 residues. V gave up 0 bases and J gave up 2 bases, with 8 bases separating them. CDR1 and CDR2 from the germline V gene are MNHEY and SMNVEV (reference sequence). CDR3 protein: CASSLSPDTYEQYF. The CDR3 DNA is TGTGCCAGCAGTTTATCCCCGGACACCTACGAGCAGTACTTC.

This clone was recorded only once. The chain combines TRBV14 with TRBJ2-3; the D gene is possibly TRBD2 (6 bases). V dropped 1 base and J dropped 4 bases, with 15 bases sitting between them. The CDR3 is 16 amino acids. Germline V gives CDR1 SGHDN, CDR2 FVKESK. DNA for the CDR3: TGTGCCAGCAGCCAAGGGGCGGGAATGTTCTCAGATACGCAGTATTTT. Translating gives CASSQGAGMFSDTQYF. Drawing the rest from reference TRBV14 and TRBJ2-3, the complete variable domain is EAGVTQFPSHSVIEKGQTVTLRCDPISGHDNLYWYRRVMGKEIKFLLHFVKESKQDESGMPNNRFLAERTGGTYSTLKVQPAELEDSGVYFCASSQGAGMFSDTQYFGPGTRLTVL.

This clone was seen a single time. J is TRBJ2-1 and V is TRBV13; D ambiguous. This CDR3 comprises 12 residues. Between the trimmed V and J ends, which lost 3 bases and 7 bases, there was a span of 7 bases. Per the germline V gene, CDR1 is PRHDT and CDR2 is FYEKMQ (reference sequence). The CDR3 here is CASSFPGNEQFF. In DNA, the CDR3 is TGTGCCAGCAGCTTTCCCGGAAATGAGCAGTTCTTC.

CDR3 residues: CASSGAAGANEQFF. CDR3 sequence (DNA): TGTGCCAGCAGTGGCGCGGCAGGGGCCAATGAGCAGTTCTTC. V gene TRBV6-5 combines with J gene TRBJ2-1; TRBD1 is a possible D gene (6 bases). CDR3 length: 14 residues. Germline V lookup: CDR1 MNHEY, CDR2 SVGAGI. Trimming took 5 bases from V and 6 from J, leaving 14 bases between them.

The genes are TRBV9 and TRBJ2-5, with D possibly being TRBD1 (6 bases). The V end lost 4 bases, the J end lost 5 bases, and 9 bases lay between the germline ends. The CDR3 totals 12 residues. Germline V gene data show CDR1 as SGDLS and CDR2 as YYNGEE. CDR3 bases: TGTGCCAGCAGCTACAGGGAGGAGACCCAGTACTTC. Translating it yields CASSYREETQYF.

The chain recombines TRBV5-6 with TRBJ2-5; TRBD2 might be the D (6 bases). The CDR3 extends over 16 amino acids. Germline CDR1 SGHDT, CDR2 YYEEEE. Trimming cost V 3 bases and J 5 bases, with 20 bases left between them. CDR3 sequence reads: CASSSSLAFSRETQYF. CDR3 in DNA: TGTGCCAGCAGCTCCTCCCTAGCGTTCTCAAGGGAGACCCAGTACTTC.

The genes are TRBV10-2 and TRBJ1-2; D may be TRBD1 (6 bases). There are 15 residues in the CDR3. Trimming left V 5 bases short and J 4 bases short, with 17 bases between. Germline lookup yields CDR1 WSHSY and CDR2 SAAADI. CDR3: CASSPFPGHVYGYTF. CDR3 nucleotide sequence: TGCGCCAGCAGTCCTTTTCCGGGACACGTCTATGGCTACACCTTC.

This chain connects TRBV18 to TRBJ1-5; no firm D call. Trimming cost V 8 bases and J 5 bases, with 13 bases left between them. The CDR3 extends over 13 amino acids. Germline CDR1 KGHSH, CDR2 LQKENI. CDR3 region: CASSGLWDQPQHF. CDR3 DNA: TGTGCCAGCAGCGGGCTATGGGATCAGCCCCAGCATTTT. The full variable domain, with the rest looked up from reference TRBV18 and TRBJ1-5, is NAGVMQNPRHLVRRRGQEARLRCSPMKGHSHVYWYRQLPEEGLKFMVYLQKENIIDESGMPKERFSAEFPKEGPSILRIQQVVRGDSAAYFCASSGLWDQPQHFGDGTRLSIL.

The rearrangement joins TRBV30 to TRBJ2-1, with no clear D. This CDR3 contains 13 residues. CDR1 GTSNPN and CDR2 SVGIG come from the germline V gene (reference sequence). The V end lost 2 bases, the J end lost 6 bases, and 11 bases lay between the germline ends. CDR3 region: CAWSILSFNEQFF. Written as DNA, the CDR3 is TGTGCCTGGAGTATCCTATCGTTCAATGAGCAGTTCTTC.